Listed below are T cell receptor beta chains from one sample, sequenced in a study of CD8 T cells in Susac syndrome. TCRdb analysed the immunoSEQ multiplex PCR reads with MiXCR anew, one entry per CDR3 protein. The sample lists under 85,000 distinct CDR3 sequences; approximately 93% were seen once. The sample comprised CD8+ T cells from PBMCs. The receptors derive from a human donor with multiple sclerosis. CDR3s include the opening cysteine and the closing phenylalanine or tryptophan. Fields, in order: clone size, V gene, D gene, J gene, CDR3 DNA, CDR3 protein. The D gene is left open where the match is weak. Not all rows give a size; the values are once, few, many and, for expanded clones, a class.

abundance: NA
v_gene: TRBV2
d_gene: NA
j_gene: TRBJ2-7
CDR3nt: TGTGCCAGCAGCGGGACCGGGGCGGTCTCCTACGAGCAGTACTTC
CDR3aa: CASSGTGAVSYEQYF

abundance: NA
v_gene: TRBV6-5
d_gene: NA
j_gene: TRBJ1-4
CDR3nt: TGTGCCAGCAGTTATCCCCGGCCGCGGCGGGGGAATGAAAAACTGTTTTTT
CDR3aa: CASSYPRPRRGNEKLFF

abundance: NA
v_gene: TRBV30
d_gene: NA
j_gene: TRBJ1-2
CDR3nt: TGTGCCTTACAGGAGAACTATGGCTACACCTTC
CDR3aa: CALQENYGYTF

abundance: NA
v_gene: TRBV12-3/TRBV12-4
d_gene: NA
j_gene: TRBJ1-1
CDR3nt: TGTGCCAGCAGTTTTTGGAACACTGAAGCTTTCTTT
CDR3aa: CASSFWNTEAFF

abundance: NA
v_gene: TRBV12-3/TRBV12-4
d_gene: NA
j_gene: TRBJ2-1
CDR3nt: TGTGCCAGCAGTTTAGCAGATAGCGTTTCCTACAATGAGCAGTTCTTC
CDR3aa: CASSLADSVSYNEQFF

abundance: NA
v_gene: TRBV6-5
d_gene: NA
j_gene: TRBJ1-1
CDR3nt: TGTGCCAGCAGTTATTTCCCCCCCGGGACACCTTTT
CDR3aa: CASSYFPPGTPF

abundance: NA
v_gene: TRBV3-1
d_gene: NA
j_gene: TRBJ2-7
CDR3nt: TGTGCCAGCAGCCAAGACGTCTCCGAGCAGTACTTC
CDR3aa: CASSQDVSEQYF

abundance: NA
v_gene: TRBV7-9
d_gene: TRBD2
j_gene: TRBJ2-1
CDR3nt: TGTGCCAGCAGCTTCAGCGGGGTAGAGTACAATGAGCAGTTCTTC
CDR3aa: CASSFSGVEYNEQFF

abundance: NA
v_gene: TRBV28
d_gene: TRBD1
j_gene: TRBJ1-6
CDR3nt: TGTGCCAGCAGGCCGATCGGGACAGGATACTCACCCCTCCACTTT
CDR3aa: CASRPIGTGYSPLHF

abundance: NA
v_gene: TRBV13
d_gene: TRBD1
j_gene: TRBJ2-7
CDR3nt: TGTGCCAGCAGCTCGGGACAGAGATTCTACGAGCAGTACTTC
CDR3aa: CASSSGQRFYEQYF

abundance: NA
v_gene: TRBV3-1
d_gene: NA
j_gene: TRBJ2-3
CDR3nt: TGTGCCAGCAGCCCTCCCGCGACTGACAGGGAGGATGCAGATACGCAGTATTTT
CDR3aa: CASSPPATDREDADTQYF

abundance: NA
v_gene: TRBV12-3/TRBV12-4
d_gene: NA
j_gene: TRBJ2-3
CDR3nt: TGTGCCAGCAGGACTACAGGGTCCCCTAGCACAGATACGCAGTATTTT
CDR3aa: CASRTTGSPSTDTQYF

abundance: NA
v_gene: TRBV19
d_gene: TRBD1
j_gene: TRBJ2-2
CDR3nt: TGTGCCAGTAGCTATCTGGGACAGGGGTGGACCGGGGAGCTGTTTTTT
CDR3aa: CASSYLGQGWTGELFF

abundance: NA
v_gene: TRBV2
d_gene: TRBD2
j_gene: TRBJ2-1
CDR3nt: TGTGCCAGCAGTGAATCCCGGACTAGCGGGATTAGTCGGCAGTTCTTC
CDR3aa: CASSESRTSGISRQFF

abundance: NA
v_gene: TRBV27
d_gene: NA
j_gene: TRBJ2-6
CDR3nt: TGTGCCAGCAGTTTAGGCAGCTTCTCTGGGGCCAACGTCCTGACTTTC
CDR3aa: CASSLGSFSGANVLTF

abundance: few
v_gene: TRBV7-8
d_gene: NA
j_gene: TRBJ2-7
CDR3nt: TGTGCCAGCAGCTTATCCGGGAAAGCCTACGAGCAGTACTTC
CDR3aa: CASSLSGKAYEQYF

abundance: NA
v_gene: TRBV15
d_gene: NA
j_gene: TRBJ2-5
CDR3nt: TGTGCCACCAGCAGAGATCGGGAAACAACTGGGGAGACCCAGTACTTC
CDR3aa: CATSRDRETTGETQYF

abundance: NA
v_gene: TRBV20-1
d_gene: NA
j_gene: TRBJ1-1
CDR3nt: TGCAGTGCTATAGGCGGGGCGCGGACTGAAGCTTTCTTT
CDR3aa: CSAIGGARTEAFF

abundance: NA
v_gene: TRBV6-2/TRBV6-3
d_gene: TRBD1
j_gene: TRBJ2-5
CDR3nt: TGTGCCAGCAGCCTCACAGGGGCCCAAGAGACCCAGTACTTC
CDR3aa: CASSLTGAQETQYF

abundance: NA
v_gene: TRBV6-5
d_gene: NA
j_gene: TRBJ2-3
CDR3nt: TGTGCCAGCCGACCATGGGGGGGCGGAGAAGATACGCAGTATTTT
CDR3aa: CASRPWGGGEDTQYF

abundance: NA
v_gene: TRBV29-1
d_gene: NA
j_gene: TRBJ2-3
CDR3nt: TGCAGCGTTGATTGGACTTGGGGTCCAGATACGCAGTATTTT
CDR3aa: CSVDWTWGPDTQYF

abundance: NA
v_gene: TRBV6-4
d_gene: TRBD1
j_gene: TRBJ2-3
CDR3nt: TGTGCCAGCAGTAGGACAGGGGGCACAGATACGCAGTATTTT
CDR3aa: CASSRTGGTDTQYF

abundance: NA
v_gene: TRBV7-9
d_gene: TRBD1
j_gene: TRBJ1-2
CDR3nt: TGTGCCAGCAGCTTAGGGCAGGGGGACCATGGCTACACCTTC
CDR3aa: CASSLGQGDHGYTF

abundance: NA
v_gene: TRBV28
d_gene: TRBD1
j_gene: TRBJ1-2
CDR3nt: TGTGCCAGCAGTTTAATAGACAGGGGGCCCTTGAATGGCTACACCTTC
CDR3aa: CASSLIDRGPLNGYTF

abundance: few
v_gene: TRBV3-1
d_gene: TRBD1
j_gene: TRBJ2-7
CDR3nt: TGTGCCAGCAGTACTGGGACAGGGTTCTACGAGCAGTACTTC
CDR3aa: CASSTGTGFYEQYF

abundance: NA
v_gene: TRBV4-3
d_gene: NA
j_gene: TRBJ1-2
CDR3nt: TGCGCCAGCAGCCAAGATCCCGGGGGCGCCTCTAACTATGGCTACACCTTC
CDR3aa: CASSQDPGGASNYGYTF

abundance: NA
v_gene: TRBV4-1
d_gene: NA
j_gene: TRBJ2-7
CDR3nt: TGCGCCAGCAGACGCCCTGGTTCGGGCCCAGGGAACTCCTACGAGCAGTACTTC
CDR3aa: CASRRPGSGPGNSYEQYF

abundance: NA
v_gene: TRBV9
d_gene: NA
j_gene: TRBJ2-5
CDR3nt: TGTGCCAGCAGCGCAGGAGGACGTGCCCCAGAGACCCAGTACTTC
CDR3aa: CASSAGGRAPETQYF

abundance: NA
v_gene: TRBV28
d_gene: NA
j_gene: TRBJ2-7
CDR3nt: TGTGCCAGCAGGAAAGGATACGAGCAGTACTTC
CDR3aa: CASRKGYEQYF

abundance: NA
v_gene: TRBV6-4
d_gene: NA
j_gene: TRBJ2-1
CDR3nt: TGTGCCAGCAGTGACTCAGGGTACAATGAGCAGTTCTTC
CDR3aa: CASSDSGYNEQFF

abundance: NA
v_gene: TRBV7-9
d_gene: TRBD2
j_gene: TRBJ2-1
CDR3nt: TGTGCCAGCAGCTTCTCCGGGACTAGCGTGTACAATGAGCAGTTCTTC
CDR3aa: CASSFSGTSVYNEQFF

abundance: NA
v_gene: TRBV15
d_gene: NA
j_gene: TRBJ1-5
CDR3nt: TGTGCCACCAGCAGAGAGGGGGCGAGCAATCAGCCCCAGCATTTT
CDR3aa: CATSREGASNQPQHF

abundance: NA
v_gene: TRBV29-1
d_gene: NA
j_gene: TRBJ2-7
CDR3nt: TGCAGCGTTATAATGCCAACGGGACGCGGCTCCTACGAGCAGTACTTC
CDR3aa: CSVIMPTGRGSYEQYF

abundance: NA
v_gene: TRBV9
d_gene: NA
j_gene: TRBJ1-1
CDR3nt: TGTGCCAGCAGCGCCATGGACAGCTTCATGAACACTGAAGCTTTCTTT
CDR3aa: CASSAMDSFMNTEAFF

abundance: NA
v_gene: TRBV19
d_gene: TRBD1
j_gene: TRBJ1-1
CDR3nt: TGTGCCAGTAGTGCGGCGGGACAGGGATACACTGAAGCTTTCTTT
CDR3aa: CASSAAGQGYTEAFF

abundance: NA
v_gene: TRBV28
d_gene: NA
j_gene: TRBJ2-5
CDR3nt: TGTGCCAGCGGACACCTAAACCAAGAGACCCAGTACTTC
CDR3aa: CASGHLNQETQYF

abundance: NA
v_gene: TRBV7-9
d_gene: TRBD1
j_gene: TRBJ2-5
CDR3nt: TGTGCCAGCAGCGCTCCGGGACAGGAACAAGAGACCCAGTACTTC
CDR3aa: CASSAPGQEQETQYF

abundance: NA
v_gene: TRBV25-1
d_gene: TRBD2
j_gene: TRBJ2-3
CDR3nt: TGTGCCAGCAGCGAGACTAGCGGACTCCGTGATACGCAGTATTTT
CDR3aa: CASSETSGLRDTQYF

abundance: NA
v_gene: TRBV30
d_gene: NA
j_gene: TRBJ1-2
CDR3nt: TGTGCCTGGAGTACCGTCGGGATGGGCTCAGGGTATGGCTACACCTTC
CDR3aa: CAWSTVGMGSGYGYTF

abundance: NA
v_gene: TRBV28
d_gene: NA
j_gene: TRBJ2-6
CDR3nt: TGTGCCAGCAGTTCAGTGGACGTCCTGACTTTC
CDR3aa: CASSSVDVLTF

abundance: NA
v_gene: TRBV11-1
d_gene: TRBD1
j_gene: TRBJ2-1
CDR3nt: TGTGCCAGCAGCTTAGGGACAGGGGGCCGCAATGAGCAGTTCTTC
CDR3aa: CASSLGTGGRNEQFF

abundance: NA
v_gene: TRBV29-1
d_gene: NA
j_gene: TRBJ1-2
CDR3nt: TGCAGCGTTGATCGGGGCGTCCATGGCTACACCTTC
CDR3aa: CSVDRGVHGYTF